These 28 T cell receptor beta chains share one sample of origin, sequenced in a study of T cell responses to AZD1222 COVID-19 vaccine. TCRdb's table, derived via immunoSEQ multiplex PCR, lists solely in-frame clones and lacks some. The sample shows about 110,000 clones, approximately 90% of them seen only once. Here the sequenced sample was peripheral blood, taken 28 days after the second AZD1222 dose. The receptors here all came from an adult who received the AZD1222 COVID-19 vaccine.

The chain combines TRBV5-1 with TRBJ1-2; 7 nucleotides line up with TRBD1. The CDR3 loop spans 14 amino acids. CDR1 is SGHRS and CDR2 is YFSETQ in the germline V gene. J was trimmed by 6 bases and V by 3 bases; bases with no gene match: 8. CDR3 nucleotide sequence: TGCGCCAGCAGCTCATCAGAGGGGGCGGATGGCTACACCTTC. It codes for CASSSSEGADGYTF. Based on the CDR3 plus reference TRBV5-1 and TRBJ1-2, the full variable domain is KAGVTQTPRYLIKTRGQQVTLSCSPISGHRSVSWYQQTPGQGLQFLFEYFSETQRNKGNFPGRFSGRQFSNSRSEMNVSTLELGDSALYLCASSSSEGADGYTFGSGTRLTVV.

The V gene is TRBV24-1, the J gene TRBJ2-1; D remains unclear. The CDR3 contains 15 residues. The V and J ends lost 5 bases and 8 bases respectively, with 18 bases between them. Germline V gene sequence: CDR1 KGHDR, CDR2 SFDVKD. The CDR3 region is CATSGTGYLADEQFF. CDR3 DNA: TGTGCCACCAGTGGAACCGGCTACCTGGCGGATGAGCAGTTCTTC.

The V gene is TRBV5-1, the J gene TRBJ2-5; no firm D call. Germline CDR1 is SGHRS and CDR2 is YFSETQ. This CDR3 is built from 15 residues. V gave up 1 base and J gave up 3 bases, with 13 bases separating them. CDR3 loop: CASSLQVPYKETQYF. The DNA for the CDR3 is TGCGCCAGCAGCTTGCAGGTCCCCTACAAAGAGACCCAGTACTTC.

The V gene is TRBV4-1, the J gene TRBJ1-6, with D possibly matching TRBD1 (5 bases). The CDR3 length is 16 residues. Germline CDR1 and CDR2: MGHRA and YSYEKL. The V end lost 0 bases, the J end lost 13 bases, and 19 bases lay between the germline ends. The CDR3 nucleotides read TGCGCCAGCAGCCAAGAAGCAGGGCCACTTCTATCTCCCCTCCACTTT. It codes for CASSQEAGPLLSPLHF.

V usage is TRBV3-1 (or the pseudogene TRBV3-2) and J usage is TRBJ2-3; D gene ambiguous. Looked up from germline, CDR1 is LGHDT and CDR2 is YNNKEL (reference sequence). The CDR3 spans 13 residues. V was trimmed by 3 bases and J by 7 bases, leaving 11 bases between them. CDR3 in DNA: TGTGCCAGCAGCCAGGGTGGCAGCAATACGCAGTATTTT. It encodes CASSQGGSNTQYF.

The chain employs TRBV6-5 and TRBJ2-7; a possible D gene is TRBD2 (6 bases). Deletions cut 0 bases from V and 6 bases from J, with 18 bases between. The germline V gene encodes CDR1 MNHEY and CDR2 SVGAGI. The CDR3 spans 16 residues. The CDR3: CASSYSPGMGTFEQYF. DNA for the CDR3: TGTGCCAGCAGTTACTCCCCGGGCATGGGGACTTTCGAGCAGTACTTC.

This rearrangement joins TRBV9 to TRBJ1-3; the D is unclear. Germline lookup yields CDR1 SGDLS and CDR2 YYNGEE. CDR3 length equals 15 residues. Trimming removed 3 bases at V and 4 bases at J, with 14 bases between. CDR3 sequence (DNA): TGTGCCAGCAGCGCGAAAAACCAAGGAGGAAACACCATATATTTT. It yields the protein CASSAKNQGGNTIYF.

The chain couples TRBV27 to TRBJ2-7, with TRBD2 as a possible D gene (5 bases). The germline V gene has CDR1 MNHEY and CDR2 SMNVEV (reference sequence). The CDR3 is 16 residues long. Trimming took 7 bases from V and 0 from J, leaving 19 bases between them. The CDR3 nucleotides are TGTGCCAGCACCCTAAGGGCGGGTGGTTCCTCCTACGAGCAGTACTTC. It codes for CASTLRAGGSSYEQYF.

The CDR3 sequence is CSAPRVNTEAFF. CDR3 nucleotide sequence: TGCAGCGCCCCCCGGGTGAACACTGAAGCTTTCTTT. V and J are TRBV29-1 and TRBJ1-1; D remains ambiguous. Germline V CDR1 and CDR2: SQVTM, ANQGSEA. The CDR3 has 12 amino acids. Trimming stripped 7 bases from V and 0 bases from J, with 9 bases between. The entire variable domain, with the rest obtained from reference TRBV29-1 and TRBJ1-1, is as follows: SAVISQKPSRDICQRGTSLTIQCQVDSQVTMMFWYRQQPGQSLTLIATANQGSEATYESGFVIDKFPISRPNLTFSTLTVSNMSPEDSSIYLCSAPRVNTEAFFGQGTRLTVV.

The V gene is TRBV5-1, the J gene TRBJ1-6; 10 bases map to TRBD1. This CDR3 has 17 amino acids. Losses at the gene ends were 2 bases for V and 7 bases for J; bases not matched to a gene: 9. Germline V gives CDR1 SGHRS, CDR2 YFSETQ. CDR3 DNA sequence: TGCGCCAGCAGCTTTCTCCGAGGACAGGGGGTCAATTCACCCCTCCACTTT. It is translated as CASSFLRGQGVNSPLHF.

The chain couples TRBV6-5 to TRBJ2-7; TRBD1 agrees at 7 bases. The CDR3 spans 12 residues. Germline-derived CDR1 and CDR2 are MNHEY and SVGAGI. V shed 11 bases and J 4 bases; nucleotides not matched to a gene: 8. The CDR3, as DNA: TGTGCCGCCGGGACAGAGGGTTACGAGCAGTACTTC. This translates into CAAGTEGYEQYF.

The gene calls are TRBV5-6 and TRBJ1-1; 9 bases are shared with TRBD1. CDR1 is SGHDT, CDR2 YYEEEE, per germline. V lost 2 bases to trimming and J lost 5 bases; unmatched junction nucleotides: 4. The CDR3 consists of 14 residues. The CDR3 DNA reads TGTGCCAGCAGCTTACAGGGGGCTGTTACTGAAGCTTTCTTT. It yields the protein CASSLQGAVTEAFF.

The rearrangement joins TRBV9 to TRBJ2-3, with no clear D. This CDR3 spans 16 amino acids. From germline, CDR1 is SGDLS and CDR2 YYNGEE. Trimming shortened V by 0 bases and J by 0 bases, and 11 bases separated the two germline ends. The CDR3 region is CASSVDGLTSTDTQYF. For the CDR3, the DNA is TGTGCCAGCAGCGTAGATGGCTTAACTAGCACAGATACGCAGTATTTT.

The chain couples TRBV2 to TRBJ1-4; D gene ambiguous. V lost 6 bases to trimming and J lost 10 bases, with 18 bases between them. CDR3 size: 14 residues. The germline V gene has CDR1 SNHLY and CDR2 FYNNEI. In nucleotides, the CDR3 is TGTGCCAGCAGAACAGACCAAGTAATTGGAAAACTGTTTTTT. This codes for CASRTDQVIGKLFF.

The rearrangement uses TRBV6-2 or TRBV6-3 and TRBJ1-1; 10 bases align to TRBD1. CDR1 is MNHEY and CDR2 is SVGEGT in the germline V gene. With V trimmed by 6 bases and J by 0 bases, 7 bases remained unmatched. CDR3 length: 16 amino acids. CDR3 sequence (DNA): TGTGCCAGCAGCACCAGGACAGGGGGTATGAACACTGAAGCTTTCTTT. Residues: CASSTRTGGMNTEAFF.

Regarding this clone: At one end, the junction sequence differs from germline, possibly due to a read error. The chain carries TRBV11-2 and TRBJ2-3; TRBD2 might be the D (6 bases). Per germline, CDR1 SGHAT and CDR2 FQNNGV. The CDR3 loop spans 14 amino acids. DNA for the CDR3: TGTGCCAGCAGCTTAGCCGTCCGGGACTCGGGAGACCATTTT. Protein: CASSLAVRDSGDHF.

This clone was found once. The V and J genes are TRBV30 and TRBJ2-7; TRBD2 is a possible D gene (6 bases). Germline V gene data show CDR1 as GTSNPN and CDR2 as SVGIG (reference sequence). Trimming took 0 bases from V and 3 from J, leaving 12 bases between them. The CDR3 length is 14 residues. The CDR3 region is CAWSVAAGVYEQYF. The CDR3 nucleotides read TGTGCCTGGAGTGTAGCAGCGGGCGTCTACGAGCAGTACTTC.

The V call is TRBV5-4, the J call TRBJ2-7; D unclear. Germline assignment: CDR1 SGHNT and CDR2 YYREEE (reference sequence). V lost 6 bases and J lost 5, with 21 bases in between. The length of the CDR3 is 15 residues. CDR3 DNA: TGTGCCAGCAACCAGCTTGGCCTGGATGGGGACGAGCAGTACTTC. Translating it yields CASNQLGLDGDEQYF.

The chain uses TRBV2 and TRBJ1-6; D is undetermined. The germline V gene encodes CDR1 SNHLY and CDR2 FYNNEI. The CDR3 is 12 residues long. Trimming took 7 bases from V and 5 from J, leaving 6 bases between them. CDR3 DNA sequence: TGTGCCAGCATAGATGATAATTCACCCCTCCACTTT. Residues: CASIDDNSPLHF.

The V call is TRBV6-5, the J call TRBJ1-1; D unclear. The germline V gene has CDR1 MNHEY and CDR2 SVGAGI. This CDR3 spans 13 amino acids. The germline V and J ends were trimmed by 5 bases and 2 bases, with 9 bases remaining between them. Here the CDR3 DNA reads TGTGCCAGCAGTCGCCTCCGAAACACTGAAGCTTTCTTT. Amino acid sequence: CASSRLRNTEAFF.

V usage is TRBV3-1 (or the pseudogene TRBV3-2) and J usage is TRBJ1-1; a possible D gene is TRBD1 (6 bases). V gave up 3 bases and J gave up 0 bases, with 8 bases separating them. CDR3 length equals 14 residues. Germline V lookup: CDR1 LGHDT, CDR2 YNNKEL (reference sequence). The CDR3: CASSQGTLNTEAFF. CDR3 coding DNA: TGTGCCAGCAGCCAGGGGACACTGAACACTGAAGCTTTCTTT.

This chain joins TRBV5-1 and TRBJ2-1; maybe TRBD1 (5 bases). The CDR3 extends over 14 amino acids. The V gene lost 0 bases and the J gene lost 10 bases, with 14 bases spanning the gap. CDR1 and CDR2 (germline): SGHRS, YFSETQ. CDR3 loop: CASSLGQIMGEQFF. The DNA of the CDR3 is TGCGCCAGCAGCTTGGGACAGATTATGGGGGAGCAGTTCTTC. Combining the CDR3 with reference TRBV5-1 and TRBJ2-1 gives the whole variable domain KAGVTQTPRYLIKTRGQQVTLSCSPISGHRSVSWYQQTPGQGLQFLFEYFSETQRNKGNFPGRFSGRQFSNSRSEMNVSTLELGDSALYLCASSLGQIMGEQFFGPGTRLTVL.

In this sample, this clone turned up once. V gene TRBV7-9 combines with J gene TRBJ1-5, with TRBD1 as a possible D gene (6 bases). Trimming removed 5 bases at V and 7 bases at J, with 9 bases between. This CDR3 is 12 amino acids long. Germline V gene sequence: CDR1 SEHNR, CDR2 FQNEAQ (reference sequence). The CDR3 protein is CASSRDRQPQHF. The CDR3 bases are TGTGCCAGCAGCCGCGACAGGCAGCCCCAGCATTTT.

This clone has just one count. The V call is TRBV18, the J call TRBJ2-4; D gene ambiguous. This CDR3 is built from 14 residues. Germline lookup yields CDR1 KGHSH and CDR2 LQKENI. V was cut by 3 bases and J by 0 bases, with 6 bases left in between. Here the CDR3 reads CASSPGIAKNIQYF. DNA of the CDR3: TGTGCCAGCTCACCTGGGATAGCCAAAAACATTCAGTACTTC.

The V call is TRBV29-1, the J call TRBJ2-1; TRBD1 agrees at 7 bases. Germline trimming cut 7 bases from V and 7 bases from J; bases unmatched to any gene: 10. This CDR3 is built from 13 residues. Germline V CDR1 and CDR2: SQVTM, ANQGSEA. CDR3 nucleotide sequence: TGCAGCGGGATCGGACAGGTTACGAATGAGCAGTTCTTC. Its protein is CSGIGQVTNEQFF.

The V gene is TRBV28, the J gene TRBJ2-5; 7 bases are shared with TRBD1. There are 11 residues in the CDR3. V was clipped by 2 bases and J by 9 bases; unmatched bases: 0. Germline V gene lookup returns CDR1 MDHEN and CDR2 SYDVKM. This chain's CDR3 is CASSLRGPQYF. CDR3 in DNA: TGTGCCAGCAGTTTAAGGGGGCCCCAGTACTTC. The full variable domain, in which reference TRBV28 and TRBJ2-5 provide the parts outside the CDR3, is DVKVTQSSRYLVKRTGEKVFLECVQDMDHENMFWYRQDPGLGLRLIYFSYDVKMKEKGDIPEGYSVSREKKERFSLILESASTNQTSMYLCASSLRGPQYFGPGTRLLVL.

The CDR3 DNA reads as TGTGCCAGCTCACCACCGACTAGCCGCGATGAGCAGTTCTTC. It specifies CASSPPTSRDEQFF. The gene calls are TRBV18 and TRBJ2-1; 7 nucleotides align to TRBD2. V gave up 0 bases and J gave up 8 bases; unmatched junction bases: 4. This CDR3 spans 14 amino acids. The germline V gene has CDR1 KGHSH and CDR2 LQKENI. Supplemented by reference TRBV18 and TRBJ2-1, the full variable domain reads NAGVMQNPRHLVRRRGQEARLRCSPMKGHSHVYWYRQLPEEGLKFMVYLQKENIIDESGMPKERFSAEFPKEGPSILRIQQVVRGDSAAYFCASSPPTSRDEQFFGPGTRLTVL.

The V and J genes are TRBV20-1 and TRBJ2-7, with TRBD1 as a possible D gene (5 bases). Trimming pared 6 bases from V and 4 bases from J, leaving 10 bases between. Germline values: CDR1 DFQATT, CDR2 SNEGSKA (reference sequence). The CDR3 is made up of 11 amino acids. The CDR3 bases are TGCAGTGCCAGTAGGGGTTACGAGCAGTACTTC. Translating it yields CSASRGYEQYF.